This record concerns one T cell receptor beta chain sequence. Regarding treatment: randomized to nivolumab then ipilimumab (arm A) or the reverse (arm B). Patients had received no earlier DNA-damaging chemotherapy. From thawed PBMCs, live CD3+CD8+ cells negative for CD19 and CD56 were sorted. Assay: immunoSEQ multiplex PCR; the TCRdb copy retains only in-frame clones and omits some. The table shows around 13,000 clones, with less than 80% occurring only once. This specimen belongs to a study of sequential checkpoint blockade in melanoma. Looking at the study overall: Patients were randomized 1:1 to nivolumab-then-ipilimumab or ipilimumab-then-nivolumab first-line. After both sequences, patients received maintenance nivolumab.

The CDR3 totals 15 residues. After removal of 5 bases from V and 0 bases from J, the junction contained 6 bases not matched to a gene. The germline CDR1 and CDR2 sequences are MNHEY and SMNVEV (reference sequence). The V gene is TRBV27, the J gene TRBJ1-1; 7 bases map to TRBD1. This clonotype was obtained from a human donor with melanoma. Sequences were derived from CD8+ T cells sorted from blood (inferred from file names), sampled from a patient given nivolumab and ipilimumab in sequence. The CDR3 DNA is TGTGCCAGCAGTATCAACAGGGGTCTGAACACTGAAGCTTTCTTT. Translating it yields CASSINRGLNTEAFF.